The 18 T cell receptor beta chains below were found in one sample sequenced in a study of tumor and adjacent non-tumor tissue in lung cancer. This sample's RNA came from whole unsorted tissue. A modified ARM-PCR protocol with three rounds of nested PCR amplified TCRbeta. TCRdb used MiXCR to reprocess the multiplex PCR reads, holding one entry per CDR3 protein. The table lists over 110,000 distinct CDR3 sequences, approximately 72% of them singletons, with 15% to 20% in the top ten. The sequenced sample consisted of lung tumor tissue. All receptors come from a man aged 55 to 69 with small cell lung cancer.

The rearrangement joins TRBV29-1 to TRBJ1-1, with a tentative D call TRBD1 (5 bases). V lost 6 bases and J lost 13, with 24 bases in between. CDR3 size: 13 residues. Germline CDR1 is SQVTM and CDR2 is ANQGSEA. This CDR3 is CSVSVRKGRACFF. CDR3 DNA: TGCAGCGTCTCGGTCAGGAAGGGGAGGGCTTGTTTCTTT.

This clonotype came up a few times. The genes are TRBV6-1 and TRBJ2-7, with D possibly TRBD1 on 6 matching bases. This CDR3 has 13 residues. Germline lookup yields CDR1 MNHNS and CDR2 SASEGT. Trimming shortened V by 10 bases and J by 2 bases, and 15 bases separated the two germline ends. The CDR3 is CATSDRRTYEQYF. DNA of the CDR3: TGTGCCACCTCCGACAGGCGAACCTACGAGCAGTACTTC.

The chain joins TRBV6-1 to TRBJ2-1; D is possibly TRBD1 or TRBD2 (5 bases each). In germline, CDR1 is MNHNS, CDR2 SASEGT. V was shortened by 7 bases and J by 8 bases, with 9 bases between the two germline ends. This CDR3 contains 11 residues. In DNA form, the CDR3 reads TGTGCCAGCATAGTGGGGGATGAGCAGTTCTTC. This translates into CASIVGDEQFF.

In its sample, this clonotype was seen many times. V gene TRBV20-1 combines with J gene TRBJ2-1, with D perhaps matching TRBD1 or TRBD2 (5 bases each). CDR1 and CDR2 from the germline V gene are DFQATT and SNEGSKA (reference sequence). The CDR3 totals 11 residues. CDR3 nucleotide sequence: TGCAGCACCGTCCGGGGCGATGAGCAGTTCTTC. Amino acids: CSTVRGDEQFF.

Worth noting for this clonotype: One end of the junction does not line up with germline, which may come from a read error. The chain recombines TRBV11-2 with TRBJ2-3; D might be TRBD2 (6 bases). This CDR3 region has 14 residues. Germline CDR1 reads SGHAT; CDR2 reads FQNNGV. The CDR3 region is CASSFQAGIDTQNF. The CDR3 DNA follows: TGTGCCAGCAGCTTTCAAGCGGGCATAGATACGCAGAATTTT.

Only one count was recorded for this clonotype. The gene calls are TRBV28 and TRBJ1-3; D gene uncertain. Per the germline V gene, CDR1 is MDHEN and CDR2 is SYDVKM. CDR3 length: 12 amino acids. Trimming removed 9 bases from V and 8 bases from J, with 14 bases in between. The CDR3 region has the DNA TGTGCCAGTAGTCCCACCGGAGACACCATATATTTT. This sequence encodes CASSPTGDTIYF.

This clonotype was seen only once. This may come from a read error, since a much larger clone is one base off. The chain links TRBV13 to TRBJ1-2; no reliable D call. The CDR3 is made up of 15 amino acids. V lost 4 bases and J lost 3, with 15 bases in between. Germline-derived CDR1 and CDR2 are PRHDT and FYEKMQ (reference sequence). CDR3 in DNA: TGTGCCAGCAGCTCTATACCAACTGGGGACTATGGCTACACCTTC. Amino acid sequence: CASSSIPTGDYGYTF.

As concerns this clonotype: This may be a read error, as it is one base from a much larger clone. V gene TRBV20-1 combines with J gene TRBJ2-3; 15 bases line up with TRBD2. Per the germline V gene, CDR1 is DFQATT and CDR2 is SNEGSKA (reference sequence). The CDR3 spans 16 residues. Here the CDR3 reads CNARGTSGRITDTQYF. CDR3 bases: TGCAATGCTAGGGGGACTAGCGGGAGGATCACAGATACGCAGTATTTT.

As for this clonotype: A single base separates this from a much larger clone, so it may be a read error. V usage is TRBV5-5 and J usage is TRBJ2-3; no firm D call. V lost 3 bases and J 4 bases, leaving 9 bases between the germline ends. This CDR3 has 13 amino acids. Looked up from germline, CDR1 is SGHKS and CDR2 is YYEKEE (reference sequence). CDR3 coding DNA: TGTGCCAGCAGCTACTCCCCCTCAGATACGCAGTATTTT. Its protein is CASSYSPSDTQYF. Full variable domain (missing parts from reference TRBV5-5 and TRBJ2-3): DAGVTQSPTHLIKTRGQQVTLRCSPISGHKSVSWYQQVLGQGPQFIFQYYEKEERGRGNFPDRFSARQFPNYSSELNVNALLLGDSALYLCASSYSPSDTQYFGPGTRLTVL.

The chain recombines TRBV20-1 with TRBJ2-7; D may be TRBD1 (6 bases). This CDR3 region has 14 residues. Looked up from germline, CDR1 is DFQATT and CDR2 is SNEGSKA (reference sequence). The V and J ends lost 8 bases and 0 bases respectively, with 17 bases between them. CDR3: CSTTGQWGSYEQYF. The CDR3 DNA follows: TGCAGTACTACAGGACAGTGGGGCTCCTACGAGCAGTACTTC.

Comment on this clonotype: The junction differs from germline at one of its ends, possibly a read error. V and J are TRBV11-1 and TRBJ2-3; D is perhaps TRBD2 (5 bases). The CDR3 length is 17 residues. The V gene's germline CDR1 is SGHAT and CDR2 FQDESV (reference sequence). The CDR3 is CACSVVMGVVGADTQYF. In DNA, the CDR3 is TGTGCCTGCAGCGTAGTCATGGGAGTGGTCGGGGCAGATACGCAGTATTTT.

This chain uses TRBV29-1 with TRBJ2-3; D gene unclear. Trimming took off 0 bases at V and 6 bases at J, with 16 bases between the two ends. The CDR3 sequence is 15 residues long. The germline CDR1 and CDR2 sequences are SQVTM and ANQGSEA. Here the CDR3 reads CSVEDIGKAPDTQYF. In DNA, the CDR3 is TGCAGCGTTGAAGATATAGGAAAGGCCCCCGATACGCAGTATTTT.

The chain carries TRBV6-2 or TRBV6-3 and TRBJ1-1, with TRBD1 as a possible D gene (5 bases). CDR3 length equals 15 residues. The V gene lost 5 bases and the J gene lost 5 bases, with 18 bases spanning the gap. Germline CDR1 reads MNHEY; CDR2 reads SVGEGT. Here the CDR3 reads CASSKPTVGGTEAFF. The CDR3 DNA follows: TGTGCCAGCAGTAAACCGACTGTGGGGGGTACTGAAGCTTTCTTT.

In its sample, this clonotype was seen a few times. The rearrangement uses TRBV10-3 and TRBJ2-3; TRBD2 aligns across 11 bases. The germline gives CDR1 ENHRY, CDR2 SYGVKD. Trimming cost V 7 bases and J 1 base; bases outside gene matches: 4. The CDR3 extends over 15 amino acids. In DNA, the CDR3 is TGTGCCATCAATAGCGGGAGGGCGGGCACAGATACGCAGTATTTT. Its protein product is CAINSGRAGTDTQYF.

A remark on this clonotype: A much larger clone sits a single nucleotide away, making a read error possible. The chain's CDR3 is CASCLVASGSLGGQFF. DNA of the CDR3: TGTGCCAGCTGCTTAGTGGCTAGCGGGAGCCTAGGGGGGCAGTTCTTC. The V call is TRBV7-8, the J call TRBJ2-1; TRBD2 matches 10 bases. CDR3 length: 16 residues. CDR1 SGHVS and CDR2 FQNEAQ come from the germline V gene.

This clonotype occurred many times. The chain joins TRBV20-1 to TRBJ2-2; D perhaps matches TRBD2 (5 bases). Germline lookup yields CDR1 DFQATT and CDR2 SNEGSKA (reference sequence). V was clipped by 7 bases and J by 2 bases, with 8 bases between them. CDR3 length: 12 residues. The CDR3 DNA follows: TGCAGTGGACTATCTAACACCGGGGAGCTGTTTTTT. This codes for CSGLSNTGELFF.

In this sample, this clonotype turned up a few times. Given a much more abundant clone one base away, this may be a read error. V gene TRBV12-3 or TRBV12-4 combines with J gene TRBJ2-1; D is uncertain. Trimming pared 5 bases from V and 7 bases from J, leaving 9 bases between. This CDR3 has 12 residues. The CDR3 region is CASSPDPNEQFF. Written as DNA, the CDR3 is TGTGCCAGCAGTCCCGACCCGAATGAGCAGTTCTTC.

As to this clonotype: A junction boundary mismatches the germline segment, possibly from a read error. The rearrangement links TRBV14 to TRBJ2-1, with a tentative D call TRBD2 (5 bases). Germline CDR1 SGHDN, CDR2 FVKESK. CDR3 length equals 21 residues. As DNA, the CDR3 is TGTGCCAGCATCCAAGAAGGATTCTCGGGTTTGTATTCGGAGAGCGGCAATGAGCAGTTCTTC. The encoded protein is CASIQEGFSGLYSESGNEQFF.